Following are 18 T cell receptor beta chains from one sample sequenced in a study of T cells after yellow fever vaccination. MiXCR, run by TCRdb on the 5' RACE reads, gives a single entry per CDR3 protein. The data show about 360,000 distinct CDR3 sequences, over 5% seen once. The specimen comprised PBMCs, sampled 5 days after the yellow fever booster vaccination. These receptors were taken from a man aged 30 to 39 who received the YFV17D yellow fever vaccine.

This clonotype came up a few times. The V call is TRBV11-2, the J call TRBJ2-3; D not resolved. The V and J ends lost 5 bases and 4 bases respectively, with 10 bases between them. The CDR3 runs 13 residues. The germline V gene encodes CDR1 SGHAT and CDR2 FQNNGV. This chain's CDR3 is CASSPQHADTQYF. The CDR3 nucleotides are TGTGCCAGCAGCCCTCAACATGCAGATACGCAGTATTTT.

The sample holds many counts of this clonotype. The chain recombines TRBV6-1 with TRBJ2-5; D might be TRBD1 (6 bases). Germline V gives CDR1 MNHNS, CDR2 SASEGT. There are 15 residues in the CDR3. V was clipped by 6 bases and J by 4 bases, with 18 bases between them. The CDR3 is CASRPFFTGTETQYF. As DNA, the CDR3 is TGTGCCAGCAGACCCTTCTTTACAGGGACAGAGACCCAGTACTTC.

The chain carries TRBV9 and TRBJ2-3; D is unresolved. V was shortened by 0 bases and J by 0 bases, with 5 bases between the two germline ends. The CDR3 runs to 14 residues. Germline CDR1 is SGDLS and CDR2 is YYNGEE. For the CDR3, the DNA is TGTGCCAGCAGCGTAGCCGGGAGCACAGATACGCAGTATTTT. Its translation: CASSVAGSTDTQYF. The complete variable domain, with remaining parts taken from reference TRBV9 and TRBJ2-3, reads DSGVTQTPKHLITATGQRVTLRCSPRSGDLSVYWYQQSLDQGLQFLIQYYNGEERAKGNILERFSAQQFPDLHSELNLSSLELGDSALYFCASSVAGSTDTQYFGPGTRLTVL.

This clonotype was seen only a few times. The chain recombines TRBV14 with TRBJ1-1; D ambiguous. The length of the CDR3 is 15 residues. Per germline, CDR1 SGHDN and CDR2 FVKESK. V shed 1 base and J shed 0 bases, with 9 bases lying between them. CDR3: CASSQGTVLNTEAFF. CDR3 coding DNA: TGTGCCAGCAGCCAAGGTACCGTGCTGAACACTGAAGCTTTCTTT.

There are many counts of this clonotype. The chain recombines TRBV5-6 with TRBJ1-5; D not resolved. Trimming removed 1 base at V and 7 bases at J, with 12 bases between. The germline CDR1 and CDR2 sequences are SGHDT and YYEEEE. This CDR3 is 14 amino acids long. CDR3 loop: CASSLWGSGQPQHF. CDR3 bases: TGTGCCAGCAGCTTGTGGGGAAGTGGGCAGCCCCAGCATTTT.

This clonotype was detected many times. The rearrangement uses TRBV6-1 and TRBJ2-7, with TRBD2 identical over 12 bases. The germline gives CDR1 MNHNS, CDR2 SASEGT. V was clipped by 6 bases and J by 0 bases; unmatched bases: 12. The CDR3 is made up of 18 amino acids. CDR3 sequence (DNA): TGTGCCAGCAGGGGACCGGGACTAGCGGGTTTCAGCTCCTACGAGCAGTACTTC. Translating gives CASRGPGLAGFSSYEQYF.

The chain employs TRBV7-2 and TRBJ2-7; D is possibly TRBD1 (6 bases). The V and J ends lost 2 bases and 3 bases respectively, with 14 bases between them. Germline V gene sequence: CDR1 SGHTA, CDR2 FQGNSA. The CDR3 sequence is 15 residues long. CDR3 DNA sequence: TGTGCCAGCAGCTTAAGTACAGGGACGTTCTACGAGCAGTACTTC. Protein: CASSLSTGTFYEQYF.

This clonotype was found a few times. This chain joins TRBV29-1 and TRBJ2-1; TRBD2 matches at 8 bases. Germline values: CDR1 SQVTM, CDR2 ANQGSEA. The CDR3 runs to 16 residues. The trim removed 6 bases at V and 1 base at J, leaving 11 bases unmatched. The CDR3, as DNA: TGCAGCGTAGTCTCTAGCGGGCGTAAATCCTACAATGAGCAGTTCTTC. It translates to CSVVSSGRKSYNEQFF.

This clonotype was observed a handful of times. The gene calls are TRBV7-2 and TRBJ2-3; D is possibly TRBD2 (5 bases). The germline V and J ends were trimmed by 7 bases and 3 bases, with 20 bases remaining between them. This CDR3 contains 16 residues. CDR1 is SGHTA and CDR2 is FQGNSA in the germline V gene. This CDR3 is CASNRARERITDTQYF. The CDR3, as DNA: TGTGCCAGCAATCGGGCCCGAGAGCGGATTACAGATACGCAGTATTTT.

The CDR3 reads CSAQTSGRVPGQFF. The DNA for the CDR3 is TGCAGTGCCCAGACGAGTGGGAGGGTGCCTGGACAGTTCTTC. The chain has TRBV20-1 and TRBJ2-1; TRBD2 matches 7 bases. The J segment lost 13 bases and the V segment lost 6 bases, leaving 18 bases of the junction unmatched. Germline values: CDR1 DFQATT, CDR2 SNEGSKA (reference sequence). This CDR3 spans 14 amino acids.

CDR3 loop: CASSIAGTAQETQYF. The CDR3 DNA reads TGTGCCAGTAGTATTGCCGGGACTGCCCAAGAGACCCAGTACTTC. The chain combines TRBV19 with TRBJ2-5; D may be TRBD2 (6 bases). Trimming removed 3 bases from V and 1 base from J, with 12 bases in between. The CDR3 length is 15 residues. The V gene's germline CDR1 is LNHDA and CDR2 SQIVND (reference sequence).

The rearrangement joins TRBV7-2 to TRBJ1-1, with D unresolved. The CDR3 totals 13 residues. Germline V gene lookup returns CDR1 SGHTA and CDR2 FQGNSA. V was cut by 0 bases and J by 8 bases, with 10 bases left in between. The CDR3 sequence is CASSLAQRGEAFF. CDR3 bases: TGTGCCAGCAGCTTAGCCCAAAGAGGGGAAGCTTTCTTT.

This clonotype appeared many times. The CDR3: CASSQSKDRLYNEQFF. As DNA, the CDR3 is TGTGCCAGCAGCCAATCTAAAGACAGGCTGTACAATGAGCAGTTCTTC. This chain uses TRBV4-2 with TRBJ2-1, with a weak D call TRBD1 (6 bases). The CDR3 length is 16 residues. The germline CDR1 and CDR2 sequences are LGHNA and YNFKEQ. V lost 2 bases and J lost 4, with 15 bases in between.

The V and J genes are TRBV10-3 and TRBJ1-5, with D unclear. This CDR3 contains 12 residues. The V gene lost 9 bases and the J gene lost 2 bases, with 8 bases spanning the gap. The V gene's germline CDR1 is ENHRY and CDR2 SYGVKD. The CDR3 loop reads CAISEGNQPQHF. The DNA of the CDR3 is TGTGCCATATCTGAGGGCAATCAGCCCCAGCATTTT.

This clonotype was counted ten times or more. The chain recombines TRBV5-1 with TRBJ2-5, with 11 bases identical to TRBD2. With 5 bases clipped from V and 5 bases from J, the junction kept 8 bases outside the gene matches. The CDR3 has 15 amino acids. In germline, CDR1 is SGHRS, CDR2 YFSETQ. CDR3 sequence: CASRRLAGRGETQYF. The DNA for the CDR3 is TGCGCCAGCAGAAGACTAGCGGGACGTGGCGAGACCCAGTACTTC.

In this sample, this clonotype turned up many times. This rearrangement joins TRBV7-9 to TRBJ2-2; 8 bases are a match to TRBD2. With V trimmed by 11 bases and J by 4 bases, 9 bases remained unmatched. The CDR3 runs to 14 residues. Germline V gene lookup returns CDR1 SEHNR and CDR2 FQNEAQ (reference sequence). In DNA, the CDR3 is TGTGCCGGACTCGGGAGGGCCGCCACCGGGGAGCTGTTTTTT. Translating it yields CAGLGRAATGELFF.

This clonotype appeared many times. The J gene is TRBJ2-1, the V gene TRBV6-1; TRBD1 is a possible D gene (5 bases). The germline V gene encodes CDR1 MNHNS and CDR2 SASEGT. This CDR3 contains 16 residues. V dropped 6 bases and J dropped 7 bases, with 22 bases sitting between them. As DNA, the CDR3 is TGTGCCAGCAGCCCACTTCAGGGAAACCTGGGTAATGAGCAGTTCTTC. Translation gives CASSPLQGNLGNEQFF.

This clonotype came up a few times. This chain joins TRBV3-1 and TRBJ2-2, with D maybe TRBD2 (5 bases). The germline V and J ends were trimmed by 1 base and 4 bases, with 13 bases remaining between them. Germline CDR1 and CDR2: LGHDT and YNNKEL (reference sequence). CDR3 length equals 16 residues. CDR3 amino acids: CASSQGSGSATGELFF. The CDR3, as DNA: TGTGCCAGCAGCCAAGGGTCGGGATCGGCCACCGGGGAGCTGTTTTTT.